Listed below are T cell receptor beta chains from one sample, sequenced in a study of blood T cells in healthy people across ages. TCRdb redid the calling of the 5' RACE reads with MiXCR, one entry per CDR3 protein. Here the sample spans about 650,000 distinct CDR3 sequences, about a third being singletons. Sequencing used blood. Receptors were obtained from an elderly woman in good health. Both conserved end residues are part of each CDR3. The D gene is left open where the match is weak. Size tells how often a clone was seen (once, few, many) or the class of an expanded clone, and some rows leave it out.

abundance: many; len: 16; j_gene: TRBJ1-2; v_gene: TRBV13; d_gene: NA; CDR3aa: CASSLGALGRNYGYTF; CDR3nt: TGTGCCAGCAGCTTGGGGGCCCTTGGACGTAACTATGGCTACACCTTC
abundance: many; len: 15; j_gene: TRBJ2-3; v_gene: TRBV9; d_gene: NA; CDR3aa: CASSPLRGSTDTQYF; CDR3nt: TGTGCCAGCAGCCCCCTGAGGGGTAGCACAGATACGCAGTATTTT
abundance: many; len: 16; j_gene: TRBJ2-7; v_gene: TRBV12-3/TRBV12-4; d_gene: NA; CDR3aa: CASSARRTPWIEEQYF; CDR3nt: TGTGCCAGCAGTGCACGACGGACTCCCTGGATAGAGGAGCAGTACTTC
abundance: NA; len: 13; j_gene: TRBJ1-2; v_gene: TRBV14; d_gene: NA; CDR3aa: CASSPKVGYGYTF; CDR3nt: TGTGCCAGCAGCCCTAAGGTGGGCTATGGCTACACCTTC
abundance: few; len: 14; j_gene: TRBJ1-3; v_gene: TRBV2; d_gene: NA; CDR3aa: CASSDRYSGNTIYF; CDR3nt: TGTGCCAGCAGTGACCGCTACTCTGGAAACACCATATATTTT
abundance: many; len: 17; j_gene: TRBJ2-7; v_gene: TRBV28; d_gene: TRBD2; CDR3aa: CASSLTSGGVLTYEQYF; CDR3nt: TGTGCCAGCAGCTTGACTAGCGGGGGGGTACTTACCTACGAGCAGTACTTC
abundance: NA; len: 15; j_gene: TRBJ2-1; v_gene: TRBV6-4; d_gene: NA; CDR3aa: CASSDGVQGGNEQFF; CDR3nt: TGTGCCAGCAGTGACGGGGTACAGGGAGGGAATGAGCAGTTCTTC
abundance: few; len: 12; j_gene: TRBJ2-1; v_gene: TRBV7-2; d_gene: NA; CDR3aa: CASSLTGHEQFF; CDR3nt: TGTGCCAGCAGCTTGACGGGGCATGAGCAGTTCTTC
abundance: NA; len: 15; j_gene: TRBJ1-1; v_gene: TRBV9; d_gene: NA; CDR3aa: CASSVEGSRNTEAFF; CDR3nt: TGTGCCAGCAGCGTAGAGGGGTCTCGGAACACTGAAGCTTTCTTT
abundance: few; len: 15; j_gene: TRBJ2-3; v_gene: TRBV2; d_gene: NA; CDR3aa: CASSTGQGGTDTQYF; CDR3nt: TGTGCCAGCAGCACCGGACAGGGAGGGACAGATACGCAGTATTTT
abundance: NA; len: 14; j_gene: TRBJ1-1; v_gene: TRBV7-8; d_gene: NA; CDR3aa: CASSLTSRNTEAFF; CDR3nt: TGTGCCAGCAGCTTGACGTCTCGGAACACTGAAGCTTTCTTT
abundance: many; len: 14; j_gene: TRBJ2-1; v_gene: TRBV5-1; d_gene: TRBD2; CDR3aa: CASKEGGGYNEQFF; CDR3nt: TGCGCCAGCAAGGAGGGCGGGGGATACAATGAGCAGTTCTTC
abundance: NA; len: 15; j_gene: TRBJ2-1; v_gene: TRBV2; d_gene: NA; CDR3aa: CASRPTGSTYNEQFF; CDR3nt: TGTGCCAGCAGGCCCACCGGGTCGACCTACAATGAGCAGTTCTTC
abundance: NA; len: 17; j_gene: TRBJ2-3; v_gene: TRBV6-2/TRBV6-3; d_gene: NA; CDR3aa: CASSYSTARPLGDTQYF; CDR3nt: TGTGCCAGCAGTTACTCGACTGCCCGACCTTTAGGGGATACGCAGTATTTT
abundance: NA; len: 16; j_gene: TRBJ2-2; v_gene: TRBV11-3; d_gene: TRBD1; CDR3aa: CASSLTGGTVTGELFF; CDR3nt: TGTGCCAGCAGCTTGACAGGGGGAACAGTCACCGGGGAGCTGTTTTTT
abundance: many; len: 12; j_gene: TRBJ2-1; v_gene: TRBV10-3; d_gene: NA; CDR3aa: CAISAFGGEQFF; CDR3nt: TGTGCCATCAGTGCCTTCGGGGGTGAGCAGTTCTTC
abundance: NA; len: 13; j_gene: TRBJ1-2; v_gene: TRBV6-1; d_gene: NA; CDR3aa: CASTMTAGYGYTF; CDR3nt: TGTGCCAGCACCATGACAGCTGGCTATGGCTACACCTTC
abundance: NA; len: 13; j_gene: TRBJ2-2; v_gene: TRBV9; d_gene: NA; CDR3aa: CASSVNPPGELFF; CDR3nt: TGTGCCAGCAGCGTGAATCCACCGGGGGAGCTGTTTTTT
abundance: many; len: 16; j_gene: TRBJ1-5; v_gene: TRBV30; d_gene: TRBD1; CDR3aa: CAWSVQQGARNQPQHF; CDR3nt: TGTGCCTGGAGTGTACAACAGGGGGCCCGCAATCAGCCCCAGCATTTT
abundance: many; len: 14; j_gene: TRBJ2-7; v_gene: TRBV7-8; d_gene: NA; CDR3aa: CASSLEPFSYEQYF; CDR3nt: TGTGCCAGCAGCTTAGAGCCGTTCTCCTACGAGCAGTACTTC
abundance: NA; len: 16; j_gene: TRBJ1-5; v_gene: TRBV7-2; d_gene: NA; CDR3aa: CASSGALGYSNQPQHF; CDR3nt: TGTGCCAGCAGCGGGGCACTGGGGTATAGCAATCAGCCCCAGCATTTT
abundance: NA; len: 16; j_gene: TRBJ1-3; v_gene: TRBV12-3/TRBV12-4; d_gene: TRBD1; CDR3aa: CASTKGTASSGNTIYF; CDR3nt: TGTGCCAGCACTAAAGGGACAGCCAGCTCTGGAAACACCATATATTTT
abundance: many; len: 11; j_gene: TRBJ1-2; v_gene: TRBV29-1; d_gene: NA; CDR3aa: CSVRSGDGYTF; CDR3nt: TGCAGCGTGCGATCTGGGGATGGCTACACCTTC
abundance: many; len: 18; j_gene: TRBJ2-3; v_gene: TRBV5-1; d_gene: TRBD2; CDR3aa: CASSMRLAGGPSTDTQYF; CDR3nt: TGCGCCAGCAGCATGCGACTAGCGGGGGGACCTAGCACAGATACGCAGTATTTT
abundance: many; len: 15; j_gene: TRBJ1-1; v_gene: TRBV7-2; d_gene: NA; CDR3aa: CASSLLSNLGTEAFF; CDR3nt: TGTGCCAGCAGCTTATTATCAAACTTGGGCACTGAAGCTTTCTTT
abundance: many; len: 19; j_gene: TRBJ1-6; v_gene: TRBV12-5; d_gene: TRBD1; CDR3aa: CASGSQTIDRGLWNSPLHF; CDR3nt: TGTGCTAGTGGCTCCCAGACCATAGACAGGGGGCTTTGGAATTCACCCCTCCACTTT
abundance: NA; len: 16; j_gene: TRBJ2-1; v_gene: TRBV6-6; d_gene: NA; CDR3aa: CASSYGTGRRRNEQFF; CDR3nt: TGTGCCAGCAGTTACGGGACGGGACGGCGGCGCAATGAGCAGTTCTTC
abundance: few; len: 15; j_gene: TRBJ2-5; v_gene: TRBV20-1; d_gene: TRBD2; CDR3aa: CSAHRDGGFQETQYF; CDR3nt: TGCAGTGCCCACCGTGACGGGGGGTTCCAAGAGACCCAGTACTTC
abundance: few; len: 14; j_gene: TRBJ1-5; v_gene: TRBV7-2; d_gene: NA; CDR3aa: CASSSRVGDQPQHF; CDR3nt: TGTGCCAGCAGCTCCAGGGTAGGGGACCAGCCCCAGCATTTT
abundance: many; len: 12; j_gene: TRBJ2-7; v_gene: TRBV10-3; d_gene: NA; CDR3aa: CAISESANEQYF; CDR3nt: TGTGCCATCAGTGAATCAGCAAACGAGCAGTACTTC
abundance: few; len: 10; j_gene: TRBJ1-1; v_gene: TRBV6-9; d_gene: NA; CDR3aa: CASSYLGAFF; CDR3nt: TGTGCCAGCAGTTATCTTGGAGCTTTCTTT
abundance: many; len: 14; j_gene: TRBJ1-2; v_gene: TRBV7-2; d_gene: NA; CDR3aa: CASSFGGGWDGYTF; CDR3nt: TGTGCCAGCAGCTTTGGGGGTGGCTGGGATGGCTACACCTTC
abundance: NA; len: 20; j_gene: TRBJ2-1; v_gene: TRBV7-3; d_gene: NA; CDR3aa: CASSLKRGRDSNDSYNEQFF; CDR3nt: TGTGCCAGCAGCTTGAAACGCGGCCGGGACTCCAACGACTCCTACAATGAGCAGTTCTTC
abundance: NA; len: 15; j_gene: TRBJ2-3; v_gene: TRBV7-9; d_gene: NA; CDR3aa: CASSPPRGRRDTQYF; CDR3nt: TGTGCCAGCAGTCCTCCCCGGGGCCGAAGAGATACGCAGTATTTT
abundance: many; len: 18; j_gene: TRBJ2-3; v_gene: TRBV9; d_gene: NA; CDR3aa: CASSVEGFGTRESDTQYF; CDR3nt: TGTGCCAGCAGCGTAGAAGGGTTTGGTACGAGGGAATCAGATACGCAGTATTTT
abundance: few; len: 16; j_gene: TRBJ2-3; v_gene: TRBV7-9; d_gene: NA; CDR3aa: CASSRTAGGRLDTQYF; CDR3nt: TGTGCCAGCAGCCGCACCGCCGGGGGGCGTCTGGATACGCAGTATTTT
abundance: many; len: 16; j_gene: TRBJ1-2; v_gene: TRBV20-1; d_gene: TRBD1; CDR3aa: CSARGGGQGLNYGYTF; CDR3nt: TGCAGTGCCAGAGGTGGGGGACAGGGATTAAACTATGGCTACACCTTC
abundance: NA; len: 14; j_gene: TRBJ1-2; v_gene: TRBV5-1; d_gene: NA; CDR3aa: CASRGQAEFYGYTF; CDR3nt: TGCGCCAGCAGAGGGCAGGCAGAATTCTATGGCTACACCTTC
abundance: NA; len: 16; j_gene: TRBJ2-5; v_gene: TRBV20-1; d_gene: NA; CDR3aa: CSARGPTAIDLETQYF; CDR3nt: TGCAGTGCTAGAGGGCCGACAGCCATTGATTTGGAGACCCAGTACTTC
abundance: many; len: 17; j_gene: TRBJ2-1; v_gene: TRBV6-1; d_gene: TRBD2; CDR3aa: CASSGLAGGSGHNEQFF; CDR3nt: TGTGCCAGCAGTGGACTAGCGGGGGGCTCGGGTCACAATGAGCAGTTCTTC
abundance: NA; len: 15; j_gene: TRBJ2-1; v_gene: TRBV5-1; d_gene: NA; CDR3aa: CASSVTDRNYNEQFF; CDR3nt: TGCGCCAGCAGTGTGACGGACAGAAACTACAATGAGCAGTTCTTC
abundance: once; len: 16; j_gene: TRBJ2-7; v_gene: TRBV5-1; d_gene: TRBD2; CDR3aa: CASSPGSGSRSREQYF; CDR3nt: TGCGCCAGCAGCCCAGGGAGCGGGAGCCGAAGTCGCGAGCAGTACTTC
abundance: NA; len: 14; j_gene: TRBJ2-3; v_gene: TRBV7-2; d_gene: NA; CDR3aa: CASSSRAGASGEYF; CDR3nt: TGTGCCAGCAGCTCCCGGGCCGGGGCATCCGGGGAGTATTTT
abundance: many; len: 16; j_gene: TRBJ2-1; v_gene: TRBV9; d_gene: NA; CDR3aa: CASSVLRGLSYNEQFF; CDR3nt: TGTGCCAGCAGCGTTCTTCGGGGGCTATCCTACAATGAGCAGTTCTTC
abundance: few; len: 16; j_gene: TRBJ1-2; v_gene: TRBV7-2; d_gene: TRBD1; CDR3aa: CASSYRVGQGNYGYTF; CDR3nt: TGTGCCAGCAGTTATAGAGTGGGACAGGGAAACTATGGCTACACCTTC
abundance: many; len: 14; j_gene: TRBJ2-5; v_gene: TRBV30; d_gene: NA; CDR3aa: CASPMAGTAGGQYF; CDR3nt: TGTGCCTCCCCCATGGCGGGGACAGCCGGAGGGCAGTACTTC
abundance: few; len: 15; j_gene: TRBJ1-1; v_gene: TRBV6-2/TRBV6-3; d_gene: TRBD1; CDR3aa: CASSSPGQGFTEAFF; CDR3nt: TGTGCCAGCAGTTCCCCGGGACAGGGGTTCACTGAAGCTTTCTTT
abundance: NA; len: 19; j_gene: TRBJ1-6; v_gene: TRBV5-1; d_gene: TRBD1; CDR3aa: CASSPRSDRAVPYNSPLHF; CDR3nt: TGCGCCAGCAGCCCCCGCTCGGACAGGGCCGTTCCCTATAATTCACCCCTCCACTTT
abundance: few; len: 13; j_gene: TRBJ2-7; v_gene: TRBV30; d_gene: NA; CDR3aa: CAYSWPPYNEQYF; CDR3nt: TGTGCGTACAGCTGGCCCCCGTACAATGAGCAGTACTTC
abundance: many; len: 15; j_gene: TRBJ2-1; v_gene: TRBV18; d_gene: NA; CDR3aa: CASSSQRGTRGEQFF; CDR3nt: TGTGCCAGCTCCTCCCAACGGGGGACTCGGGGTGAGCAGTTCTTC
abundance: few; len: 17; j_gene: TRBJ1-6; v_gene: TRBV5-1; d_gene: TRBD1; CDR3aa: CASSTRGQGRGNSPLHF; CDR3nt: TGCGCCAGCAGCACCCGGGGACAGGGTCGTGGTAATTCACCCCTCCACTTT
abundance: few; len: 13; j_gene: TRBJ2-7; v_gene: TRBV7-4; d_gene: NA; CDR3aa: CASSYRLSYEQYF; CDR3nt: TGTGCCAGCAGCTACCGTTTGTCCTACGAGCAGTACTTC
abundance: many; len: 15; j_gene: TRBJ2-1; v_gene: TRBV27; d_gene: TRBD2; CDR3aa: CASSPTSGDYNEQFF; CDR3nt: TGTGCCAGCAGTCCGACTAGCGGGGATTACAATGAGCAGTTCTTC
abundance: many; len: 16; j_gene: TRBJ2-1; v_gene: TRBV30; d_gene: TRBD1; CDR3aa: CAWSDPRQGPYNEQFF; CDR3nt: TGTGCCTGGAGTGACCCTCGACAGGGACCCTACAATGAGCAGTTCTTC
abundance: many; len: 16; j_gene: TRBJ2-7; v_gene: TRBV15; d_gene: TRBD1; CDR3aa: CATSRVGTGVSYEQYF; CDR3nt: TGTGCCACCAGCAGAGTTGGGACAGGGGTTTCCTACGAGCAGTACTTC